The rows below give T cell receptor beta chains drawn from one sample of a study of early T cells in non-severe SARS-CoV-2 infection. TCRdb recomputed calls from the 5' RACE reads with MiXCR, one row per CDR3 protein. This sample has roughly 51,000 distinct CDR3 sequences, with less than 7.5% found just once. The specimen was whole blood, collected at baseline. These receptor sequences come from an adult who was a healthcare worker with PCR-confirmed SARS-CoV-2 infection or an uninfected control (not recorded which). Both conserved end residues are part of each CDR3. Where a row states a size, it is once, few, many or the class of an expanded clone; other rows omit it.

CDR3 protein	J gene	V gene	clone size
CSAGRLAGLETQYF	TRBJ2-5	TRBV20-1	NA
CASSSWTSGGIGELFF	TRBJ2-2	TRBV27	few
CASSHGQGSYNEQFF	TRBJ2-1	TRBV7-2	many
CASSAGQNHGYTF	TRBJ1-2	TRBV5-6	many
CSAYSGDSTDTQYF	TRBJ2-3	TRBV20-1	few
CASSQGQGPTGELFF	TRBJ2-2	TRBV4-3	few
CASSSPEGPYEQYF	TRBJ2-7	TRBV5-6	many
CASSYSRTGASYGYTF	TRBJ1-2	TRBV6-5	many
CASTEAGGQSSYNEQFF	TRBJ2-1	TRBV6-6	NA
CASSTLADSYNEQFF	TRBJ2-1	TRBV19	few
CASSYTEAFF	TRBJ1-1	TRBV6-6	few
CASSGVGATVSTGELFF	TRBJ2-2	TRBV11-1	once
CASSYYGTDSGHEQFF	TRBJ2-1	TRBV6-5	many
CASSTGIYGYTF	TRBJ1-2	TRBV12-3/TRBV12-4	NA
CSALKTGTGSYEDQPQHF	TRBJ1-5	TRBV20-1	many
CSARPGRDFYEQYF	TRBJ2-7	TRBV20-1	many
CASSSGTKNTDTQYF	TRBJ2-3	TRBV7-9	NA
CASSLSRGPEAFF	TRBJ1-1	TRBV11-2	NA
CAISKNPTSGGADTQYF	TRBJ2-3	TRBV10-3	few
CASSYGGQGSYEQYF	TRBJ2-7	TRBV6-5	few
CASSYPQPVDNEQFF	TRBJ2-1	TRBV6-2/TRBV6-3	NA
CASIDRGARMNTEAFF	TRBJ1-1	TRBV2	many
CASSSVEFSYNSPLHF	TRBJ1-6	TRBV28	few
CASSQDHNTGELFF	TRBJ2-2	TRBV14	few
CASGRGRDDGYTF	TRBJ1-2	TRBV7-9	NA
CASSYGTSGTYEQYF	TRBJ2-7	TRBV6-2/TRBV6-3	NA
CASSQERGFGNQPQHF	TRBJ1-5	TRBV4-3	many
CASSQDTGTRDRGTEVFF	TRBJ1-1	TRBV4-3	NA
CASSLGQKETQYF	TRBJ2-5	TRBV5-1	NA
CASRVAGVYEQYF	TRBJ2-7	TRBV6-2/TRBV6-3	few
CASSGSPAAFF	TRBJ1-1	TRBV6-1	few
CASSTGTRPLNTQYF	TRBJ2-3	TRBV19	many
CSARTHATNEKLFF	TRBJ1-4	TRBV20-1	many
CASSLQVNTGELFF	TRBJ2-2	TRBV14	many
CSARQGETEAFF	TRBJ1-1	TRBV20-1	NA
CASSYGAETEAFF	TRBJ1-1	TRBV6-5	many
CSASWRGTSYEQYF	TRBJ2-7	TRBV20-1	few
CASSSFTSGGADTQYF	TRBJ2-3	TRBV11-3	many
CASSRDRRDSPLHF	TRBJ1-6	TRBV6-6	NA
CASSPRFSLSDTQYF	TRBJ2-3	TRBV18	many
CASSPRQGRDEQYF	TRBJ2-7	TRBV3-1	many
CASSLSFEKLFF	TRBJ1-4	TRBV12-3/TRBV12-4	many
CSARPGHSYEQYF	TRBJ2-7	TRBV20-1	NA
CASGIASGGSYNEQFF	TRBJ2-1	TRBV12-5	many
CASRTGTESSYEQYF	TRBJ2-7	TRBV12-3/TRBV12-4	few
CASSLDVQGTYNEQFF	TRBJ2-1	TRBV7-9	NA
CASSLDRPGELFF	TRBJ2-2	TRBV5-1	few
CASSWDRGKEPLHF	TRBJ1-6	TRBV5-1	many
CAWRQRGGVTTANTGELFF	TRBJ2-2	TRBV30	many
CASSLNNPYGYTF	TRBJ1-2	TRBV12-3/TRBV12-4	many
CASRVTGESQPQHF	TRBJ1-5	TRBV6-6	many
CASRISDREYNEQFF	TRBJ2-1	TRBV5-1	NA
CASSPPGGRGNYGYTF	TRBJ1-2	TRBV7-9	many
CASSDSRGNQPQHF	TRBJ1-5	TRBV6-4	many
CASTTTLTGQGNSPLHF	TRBJ1-6	TRBV7-9	NA